The 9 T cell receptor beta chains reported below all come from one sample, sequenced in a study of cytomegalovirus exposure and HLA in healthy donors. Vbeta (60) and Jbeta (13) primers were used in the PCR. The data were produced by immunoSEQ multiplex PCR, yet TCRdb's version contains in-frame clones alone and is incomplete. The sample consists of 80,000 or so clones, around 75% of them appearing once. The sequencing sample was made of PBMCs. The receptors shown here come from a woman between 40 and 50 years old in good health and CMV-seronegative.

This clone showed up just once. The chain has TRBV6-5 and TRBJ2-1; the D gene is possibly TRBD2 (5 bases). The length of the CDR3 is 15 residues. The V gene lost 0 bases and the J gene lost 7 bases, with 13 bases spanning the gap. In germline, CDR1 is MNHEY, CDR2 SVGAGI. The CDR3 here is CASSYSIGGENEQFF. The CDR3 DNA sequence: TGTGCCAGCAGTTACTCGATAGGTGGGGAGAATGAGCAGTTCTTC.

J is TRBJ2-1 and V is TRBV7-3; TRBD2 agrees at 8 bases. The ends lost 2 bases at V and 5 bases at J; junction bases unmatched: 2. Germline V gives CDR1 SGHTA, CDR2 FQGTGA. This CDR3 has 14 residues. CDR3 sequence: CASSLAGGNNEQFF. CDR3 coding DNA: TGTGCCAGCAGCTTAGCGGGGGGCAACAATGAGCAGTTCTTC.

This chain joins TRBV30 and TRBJ1-6, with 8 bases fitting TRBD1. V dropped 7 bases and J dropped 8; count of bases not matched to a gene: 7. Germline V gene sequence: CDR1 GTSNPN, CDR2 SVGIG (reference sequence). The CDR3 extends over 13 amino acids. The CDR3 region is CASRQGLHSPLHF. CDR3 bases: TGTGCCTCAAGACAGGGGCTGCATTCACCCCTCCACTTT. The full variable domain, with the rest looked up from reference TRBV30 and TRBJ1-6, is SQTIHQWPATLVQPVGSPLSLECTVEGTSNPNLYWYRQAAGRGLQLLFYSVGIGQISSEVPQNLSASRPQDRQFILSSKKLLLSDSGFYLCASRQGLHSPLHFGNGTRLTVT.

The chain has TRBV9 and TRBJ2-1; 10 bases are shared with TRBD2. The germline V gene has CDR1 SGDLS and CDR2 YYNGEE. The V and J ends lost 3 bases and 5 bases, in that order; junction bases with no gene match: 14. The CDR3 is 18 residues long. CDR3 region: CASSARPSGSLTNNEQFF. Here the CDR3 DNA reads TGTGCCAGCAGCGCCCGACCTAGCGGGAGTTTAACGAACAATGAGCAGTTCTTC.

The rearrangement uses TRBV28 and TRBJ2-7; 7 positions match TRBD1. The V gene's germline CDR1 is MDHEN and CDR2 SYDVKM. V gave up 4 bases and J gave up 0 bases; unmatched junction bases: 9. The CDR3 totals 16 residues. DNA for the CDR3: TGTGCCAGCAGTTCACCGGGACAGTTAGCCTCCTACGAGCAGTACTTC. Amino acids: CASSSPGQLASYEQYF.

In its sample, this clone was seen a few times. The chain has TRBV7-2 and TRBJ2-7; a possible D gene is TRBD2 (5 bases). CDR3 length equals 15 residues. Between the trimmed V and J ends, which lost 0 bases and 2 bases, there was a span of 11 bases. Germline lookup yields CDR1 SGHTA and CDR2 FQGNSA. CDR3 sequence: CASSLATSGPYEQYF. CDR3 bases: TGTGCCAGCAGCTTAGCTACGAGCGGACCCTACGAGCAGTACTTC.

This chain connects TRBV19 to TRBJ1-5; D is unclear. V was trimmed by 6 bases and J by 0 bases, leaving 15 bases between them. In germline, CDR1 is LNHDA, CDR2 SQIVND (reference sequence). The CDR3 covers 16 residues. CDR3 sequence (DNA): TGTGCCAGTAGGCCGGGAGGAGATGCTAGCAATCAGCCCCAGCATTTT. This gives the protein CASRPGGDASNQPQHF.

The DNA for the CDR3 is TGTGCCAGCAGCTTAGCAGGACTAGCGGGTGAAGAGACCCAGTACTTC. It specifies CASSLAGLAGEETQYF. This rearrangement joins TRBV7-2 to TRBJ2-5; TRBD2 agrees at 11 bases. With 0 bases clipped from V and 3 bases from J, the junction kept 3 bases outside the gene matches. CDR1 is SGHTA, CDR2 FQGNSA, per germline. CDR3 length: 16 residues.

The chain is built from TRBV11-2 and TRBJ2-5, with 9 bases matching TRBD1. CDR3 length: 14 residues. V shed 5 bases and J 6 bases; nucleotides not matched to a gene: 7. Germline CDR1 is SGHAT and CDR2 is FQNNGV. DNA for the CDR3: TGTGCCAGCAGCCCACGGGACAGGGAAAAGACCCAGTACTTC. Its protein product is CASSPRDREKTQYF.